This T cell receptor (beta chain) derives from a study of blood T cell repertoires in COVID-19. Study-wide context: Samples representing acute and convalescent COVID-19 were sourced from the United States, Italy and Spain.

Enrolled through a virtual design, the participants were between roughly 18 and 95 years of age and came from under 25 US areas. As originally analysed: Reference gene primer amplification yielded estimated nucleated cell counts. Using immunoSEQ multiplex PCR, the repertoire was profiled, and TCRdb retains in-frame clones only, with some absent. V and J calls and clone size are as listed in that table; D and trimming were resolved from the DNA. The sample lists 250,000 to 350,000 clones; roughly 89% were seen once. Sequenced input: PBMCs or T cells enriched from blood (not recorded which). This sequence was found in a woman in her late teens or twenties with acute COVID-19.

The CDR3 sequence is CASSFRAGELFF. The CDR3, as DNA: TGTGCCAGCAGTTTCAGGGCCGGGGAGCTGTTTTTT. The genes are TRBV12-3 or TRBV12-4 and TRBJ2-2, with D possibly being TRBD1 (5 bases). The length of the CDR3 is 12 residues. Trimming took off 3 bases at V and 6 bases at J, with 5 bases between the two ends.